This T cell receptor (beta chain) was recorded in a study of cytomegalovirus exposure and HLA in healthy donors. Study information: Previous work identified some 120 million unique TCR beta sequences from 200 million or so T cells. Whole-study results and caveats: The study labeled fewer than 200 TCR beta chains cytomegalovirus-associated. Accounts indicate the classifier identified cytomegalovirus status with strong specificity and sensitivity.

Despite likely unrecorded immune exposures, the donors were nominally healthy at the time of sampling. A remark on this clone: The antigen is not known.

Primers included in the PCR were 60 Vbeta and 13 Jbeta primers. Assay: immunoSEQ multiplex PCR; the TCRdb copy retains only in-frame clones and omits some. The profile covers fewer than 95,000 clones, with less than 85% appearing a single time and 6% to 7.5% taken by the ten largest. The CDR3 runs 13 residues. Germline V lookup: CDR1 MDHEN, CDR2 SYDVKM. V was clipped by 7 bases and J by 3 bases, with 12 bases between them. Sequenced material: PBMCs. The rearrangement links TRBV28 to TRBJ1-1; the D gene is possibly TRBD1 (5 bases). This TCR was recovered from a man aged 40-50 years in good health and CMV-seropositive. CDR3 loop: CASTLGGYTEAFF. The CDR3, as DNA: TGTGCCAGCACCCTCGGGGGGTACACTGAAGCTTTCTTT.